The following is a T cell receptor beta chain sequence with its context. Its antigen is currently unknown. The CDR3 is 16 residues long. Germline CDR1 SGDLS, CDR2 YYNGEE. V was clipped by 0 bases and J by 5 bases; unmatched bases: 10. The data were obtained in a study of cytotoxic CD8 clonotypes in ibrutinib-treated CLL. Looking at the study overall: The patients, around 12 relapsed/refractory and roughly 15 treatment-naive, included fewer than 18 who were IGHV unmutated. Response sampling occurred after a median approximately eleven months of treatment (range 6 to 36). The study, taken as a whole, reports: Baseline clonality was higher than in age-matched healthy donors and moved in step with circulating CD8+ T-cell counts.

The planned depth of sequencing spanned 1 in 200,000 to 1 in 1 million T cells. Only in-frame clones appear in the TCRdb table, and some are missing; sequencing was by immunoSEQ multiplex PCR. The repertoire holds approximately 300,000 clones, with roughly 85% as singletons. The sample was PBMCs, taken before ibrutinib treatment. This sequence was found in a human donor with chronic lymphocytic leukemia. The chain carries TRBV9 and TRBJ2-7, with 8 bases fitting TRBD2. The CDR3 sequence is CASSVVGVAGPHEQYF. In nucleotides, the CDR3 is TGTGCCAGCAGCGTAGTTGGGGTAGCGGGACCGCACGAGCAGTACTTC.